Listed below are T cell receptor delta chains from one sample, sequenced in a study of gamma-delta T cells after stem cell transplantation. TCRdb used CATT to re-call clones from the RT-PCR reads. The data contain about 1,500 delta-chain clones, roughly 8.7% of them seen just once; the ten biggest clones take up roughly 26%. The sample was gamma-delta T cells. Receptor source: a human donor. It is not recorded whose cells these are; they may come from a transplant donor. Both conserved end residues are part of each CDR3.

CDR3: CACDSLLFLGDTSDKLIF
V: TRDV2

CDR3: CACDGMYEGPRFGTDKLIF
V: TRDV2

CDR3: CAYDTVLLGDTRSNTDKLIF
V: TRDV2

CDR3: CACEGLGDISDKLIF
V: TRDV2

CDR3: CACDVLGDSLYTDKLIF
V: TRDV2

CDR3: CACEFAGPKKGTDKLIF
V: TRDV2

CDR3: CACDMVVRTDKLIF
V: TRDV2

CDR3: CACDTVSGTGKGLTDKLIF
V: TRDV2

CDR3: CACDTIIRAHTDKLIF
V: TRDV2

CDR3: CACDTVGIPGDKEADKLIF
V: TRDV2

CDR3: CACDRLGDSYTDKLIF
V: TRDV2

CDR3: CACDPVLGDTHLYTDKLIF
V: TRDV2

CDR3: CACDSTGGVSWDTRQMFF
V: TRDV2

CDR3: CACDPVLGGEYTDKLIF
V: TRDV2

CDR3: CACVSLGDKFVRDTDKLIF
V: TRDV2

CDR3: CACDLLGDTDKLIF
V: TRDV2

CDR3: CACDTVFRGISNTDKLIF
V: TRDV2

CDR3: CALEGIGTGDSEGDKLIF
V: TRDV2

CDR3: CACDTVSYRSTGGYDDKLIF
V: TRDV2

CDR3: CACDGVGDEDKLIF
V: TRDV2

CDR3: CACDVLGDFTDKLIF
V: TRDV2

CDR3: CACDTMFVLGDPTRITDKLIF
V: TRDV2

CDR3: CACDTLLGDNNAPYTDKLIF
V: TRDV2

CDR3: CACDTVEPGGATGGYADKLIF
V: TRDV2

CDR3: CACDAVLGDTRIDKLIF
V: TRDV2

CDR3: CACDTLLGDRYTDKLIF
V: TRDV2

CDR3: CACDKVDTSGGPSSWDTRQMFF
V: TRDV2

CDR3: CACDTVEEVGLSPWDTRQMFF
V: TRDV2

CDR3: CACDTIGVTGGYAIDKLIF
V: TRDV2